Listed here are 17 T cell receptor beta chains from one sample, sequenced in a study of blood T cells in healthy people across ages. PCR was performed a second time for about 7 to 11 cycles using a sample-barcoded 5' primer and a J-beta primer mix. TCRdb reprocessed the 5' RACE reads with MiXCR, giving one entry per CDR3 protein. This table holds about 640,000 distinct CDR3 sequences, approximately 50% found once. Sequenced sample: blood. Receptors originate from a man aged 55 to 70 in good health.

The J gene is TRBJ2-7, the V gene TRBV14, with 10 nucleotides matching TRBD1. The J call is doubtful: the DNA matches TRBJ2-5 better. Germline values: CDR1 SGHDN, CDR2 FVKESK. The CDR3 totals 17 residues. The CDR3 sequence is CASSHGAPTGGYETQYF. CDR3 nucleotides: TGTGCCAGCAGCCATGGAGCCCCGACAGGGGGCTATGAGACCCAGTACTTC.

V usage is TRBV20-1 and J usage is TRBJ2-1; 9 nucleotides align to TRBD1. The length of the CDR3 is 12 residues. With V trimmed by 5 bases and J by 8 bases, 4 bases remained unmatched. Looked up from germline, CDR1 is DFQATT and CDR2 is SNEGSKA (reference sequence). The CDR3 nucleotides read TGCAGTGCTCCGGACAGGGGCGATGAGCAGTTCTTC. Translation: CSAPDRGDEQFF.

The V gene is TRBV6-5, the J gene TRBJ1-6, with D possibly TRBD1 on 5 matching bases. The germline V gene encodes CDR1 MNHEY and CDR2 SVGAGI. There are 15 residues in the CDR3. Trimming pared 7 bases from V and 7 bases from J, leaving 17 bases between. The CDR3 bases are TGTGCCAGCACCCGGGGGGACGGGCGGAATTCACCCCTCCACTTT. Translation: CASTRGDGRNSPLHF.

Details on this clonotype: This may stem from a read error, because a much larger clone lies one nucleotide away. The J gene is TRBJ2-1, the V gene TRBV29-1; D possibly corresponds to TRBD2 (6 bases). The CDR3 has 11 residues. V was cut by 8 bases and J by 6 bases, with 11 bases left in between. The V gene's germline CDR1 is SQVTM and CDR2 ANQGSEA. The CDR3 nucleotides read TGCAGCATCGCGGGGAGCAATGAGCAGTTCTTC. Translated, it gives CSIAGSNEQFF.

The V gene is TRBV5-1, the J gene TRBJ2-7; D gene uncertain. V shed 0 bases and J shed 9 bases, with 19 bases lying between them. CDR3 length: 15 residues. The V gene's germline CDR1 is SGHRS and CDR2 YFSETQ. CDR3 nucleotides: TGCGCCAGCAGCTTGGAGGCCTCCCCCCCTACGACGCAGTACTTC. The encoded protein is CASSLEASPPTTQYF.

The J gene is TRBJ2-2, the V gene TRBV5-1, with 8 bases identical to TRBD1. V gave up 0 bases and J gave up 6 bases; unmatched junction bases: 10. The germline gives CDR1 SGHRS, CDR2 YFSETQ. CDR3 length equals 17 residues. The chain's CDR3 is CASSLEPRGQEAGELFF. For the CDR3, the DNA is TGCGCCAGCAGCTTGGAGCCCAGGGGGCAAGAGGCCGGGGAGCTGTTTTTT.

The V call is TRBV7-6, the J call TRBJ1-2, with D possibly being TRBD1 (6 bases). Germline CDR1 is SGHVS and CDR2 is FNYEAQ. Trimming pared 7 bases from V and 4 bases from J, leaving 16 bases between. The CDR3 extends over 14 amino acids. The CDR3 protein is CASTPGAGGYGYTF. The CDR3 DNA reads as TGTGCCAGCACCCCAGGGGCTGGTGGCTATGGCTACACCTTC.

The gene calls are TRBV5-1 and TRBJ2-3; a possible D gene is TRBD2 (6 bases). The germline V and J ends were trimmed by 0 bases and 4 bases, with 12 bases remaining between them. CDR1 SGHRS and CDR2 YFSETQ come from the germline V gene. This CDR3 spans 15 amino acids. The CDR3 nucleotides are TGCGCCAGCAGCTTGGAGGGCGGGGATCCAGATACGCAGTATTTT. Protein: CASSLEGGDPDTQYF.

This sequence joins TRBV5-1 and TRBJ1-5; tentative D call: TRBD1 (5 bases). Between the trimmed V and J ends, which lost 0 bases and 0 bases, there was a span of 7 bases. Germline V lookup: CDR1 SGHRS, CDR2 YFSETQ. This CDR3 region has 15 residues. The CDR3 sequence: CASSLEGVSNQPQHF. The CDR3 DNA reads as TGCGCCAGCAGCTTGGAAGGGGTTAGCAATCAGCCCCAGCATTTT.

Details on this clonotype: Sequence at one end of the junction differs from germline and may be a read error. This rearrangement joins TRBV12-3 or TRBV12-4 to TRBJ2-3; D is uncertain. CDR3 length equals 12 residues. The CDR3 DNA reads as TGTGCCAGCAGTTTATCATGGGATACGCGGTATTTT. Amino acid sequence: CASSLSWDTRYF.

This clonotype has just a few counts. This chain links TRBV12-3 or TRBV12-4 with TRBJ2-7; no definite D call. The CDR3 is 12 amino acids. Between the trimmed V and J ends, which lost 0 bases and 3 bases, there was a span of 3 bases. This CDR3 is CASSLANYEQYF. CDR3 coding DNA: TGTGCCAGCAGTTTAGCGAACTACGAGCAGTACTTC.

The chain combines TRBV6-8 with TRBJ2-1; 7 bases match TRBD2. Germline V gene sequence: CDR1 MNHGY, CDR2 SAAAGT. This CDR3 region has 17 residues. The trim removed 2 bases at V and 4 bases at J, leaving 11 bases unmatched. This chain's CDR3 is CASSYPNPGTTYNEQFF. The CDR3 nucleotides are TGTGCCAGCAGTTACCCTAACCCCGGGACTACGTACAATGAGCAGTTCTTC.

In the case of this clonotype: The junction and the germline gene differ at one end; a read error may be behind it. The CDR3, as DNA: TGTGCCGCCAGTGACCAAAGACGAGACAGGGGTAACACAGATACGCAGTATTTT. This codes for CAASDQRRDRGNTDTQYF. The J gene is TRBJ2-3, the V gene TRBV24-1; 8 bases map to TRBD1. The CDR3 consists of 18 residues. Germline V gene data show CDR1 as KGHDR and CDR2 as SFDVKD.

The chain uses TRBV6-5 and TRBJ1-1, with a possible D match to TRBD1 (6 bases). There are 14 residues in the CDR3. The germline CDR1 and CDR2 sequences are MNHEY and SVGAGI. V was pared by 5 bases and J by 6 bases, with 16 bases between. The chain's CDR3 is CASSKPRDNSEAFF. CDR3 sequence (DNA): TGTGCCAGCAGTAAGCCCCGGGACAACTCTGAAGCTTTCTTT.

The chain carries TRBV20-1 and TRBJ2-3; the match to TRBD1 covers 8 bases. Germline values: CDR1 DFQATT, CDR2 SNEGSKA (reference sequence). Losses at the gene ends were 1 base for V and 0 bases for J; bases not matched to a gene: 3. This CDR3 has 15 amino acids. The CDR3 bases are TGCAGTGCTAGAGGGACAGGGTACAGCACAGATACGCAGTATTTT. The encoded protein is CSARGTGYSTDTQYF.

A few counts support this clonotype. V is TRBV4-2 and J is TRBJ2-1, with D perhaps given as TRBD1 or TRBD2 (5 bases each). The CDR3 totals 15 residues. V was pared by 2 bases and J by 0 bases, with 8 bases between. Germline V gene lookup returns CDR1 LGHNA and CDR2 YNFKEQ. The CDR3 protein is CASSQYGGSYNEQFF. CDR3 in DNA: TGTGCCAGCAGCCAATATGGGGGCTCCTACAATGAGCAGTTCTTC.

V is TRBV2 and J is TRBJ2-7; D call uncertain. The CDR3 length is 11 residues. Trimming removed 4 bases at V and 10 bases at J, with 11 bases between. Germline CDR1 and CDR2: SNHLY and FYNNEI. CDR3 protein: CASSAPLPQYF. DNA for the CDR3: TGTGCCAGCAGTGCGCCCCTACCCCAGTACTTC. The complete variable domain, with remaining parts taken from reference TRBV2 and TRBJ2-7, reads EPEVTQTPSHQVTQMGQEVILRCVPISNHLYFYWYRQILGQKVEFLVSFYNNEISEKSEIFDDQFSVERPDGSNFTLKIRSTKLEDSAMYFCASSAPLPQYFGPGTRLTVT.